The rows below give T cell receptor beta chains drawn from one sample of a study of immune evolution from preneoplasia to lung adenocarcinoma. Libraries were prepared by immunoSEQ multiplex PCR; TCRdb keeps only in-frame clonotypes and omits some of them. The repertoire includes about 26,000 clones, roughly 74% of them detected once, and 5% to 7% sits in the top ten. The sequenced sample was FFPE invasive lung adenocarcinoma tissue. The receptors were gathered from a person aged 55 to 75 with invasive lung adenocarcinoma. Some clones in this sample may be carry-over from other donors' samples. CDR3s include the opening cysteine and the closing phenylalanine or tryptophan. The D gene is left open where the match is weak. Clone size is given for some rows only: seen once, a few or many times, or a class if the clone is expanded.

few NA TRBJ2-3 TRBV6-1 TGTGCCAGCAGTGTTAGCGTACAGGGCATGCAGTATTTT CASSVSVQGMQYF
NA NA TRBJ2-5 TRBV7-9 TGTGCCAGCAGCTTACGGGACTTGGGAGAGACCCAGTACTTC CASSLRDLGETQYF
NA NA TRBJ1-5 TRBV19 TGTGCCAGTAGGGCCAGGGGCCAGGTTGGGCAGCCCCAGCATTTT CASRARGQVGQPQHF
NA NA TRBJ1-2 TRBV6-6 TGTGCCAGCAGCTTGACGGGCCTTTATGGCTACACCTTC CASSLTGLYGYTF
NA NA TRBJ1-4 TRBV5-1 TGCGCCAGCAGCTTGTCGGGAAATGAAAAACTGTTTTTT CASSLSGNEKLFF
NA NA TRBJ2-5 TRBV7-2 TGTGCCAGCAGCCCAGTGGGCTTAAGAGAGACCCAGTACTTC CASSPVGLRETQYF
few TRBD2 TRBJ2-5 TRBV10-3 TGTGCCATCGCCGGGACTAGCGGGGGTGCCGGGACCCAGTACTTC CAIAGTSGGAGTQYF
NA NA TRBJ1-2 TRBV28 TGTGCCAGCAGTGAAGCCGGGACACCCTATGGCTACACCTTC CASSEAGTPYGYTF
NA TRBD2 TRBJ2-1 TRBV11-2 TGTGCCAGCAGCTTTGTTGCGGGAGGGCCTGATGAGCAGTTCTTC CASSFVAGGPDEQFF
NA NA TRBJ1-5 TRBV30 TGTGCCTGGAGTGTACAAACCGTCGGTCAGCCCCAGCATTTT CAWSVQTVGQPQHF